A selection of T cell receptor beta chains follows, all from one sample in a study of cytomegalovirus exposure and HLA in healthy donors. The table came from immunoSEQ multiplex PCR; TCRdb's copy has only in-frame clones and leaves some out. Here the sample spans roughly 180,000 clones, more than 65% being singletons. Source material: PBMCs. These receptors were collected from a female donor in good health and CMV-seronegative. Each CDR3 is given with its conserved first and last residue. Fields, in order: V gene, CDR3 length, clone size, J gene, D gene, CDR3 DNA, CDR3 protein. A D gene is named only where the DNA matches it firmly. Not all rows give a size; the values are once, few, many and, for expanded clones, a class.

TRBV30	17	.	TRBJ2-5	TRBD2	TGTGCCTGGAGTGTTGGGGCTAGCGGGGGGGATGCGGAGACCCAGTACTTC	CAWSVGASGGDAETQYF
TRBV27	13	few	TRBJ1-1	.	TGTGCCAGCAGTCCCGGGTCGGGCACTGAAGCTTTCTTT	CASSPGSGTEAFF
TRBV4-2	16	.	TRBJ1-2	TRBD1	TGTGCCAGCAGCCAAGATCAGTACAGGGGGGGCGGTGGCTACACCTTC	CASSQDQYRGGGGYTF
TRBV7-8	17	.	TRBJ2-1	TRBD2	TGTGCCAGCAGCTTAGGCGGTAGCGGGAGGGCATTCGGTGAGCAGTTCTTC	CASSLGGSGRAFGEQFF
TRBV7-9	16	.	TRBJ1-4	TRBD1	TGTGCCAGCAGCCCCCATCCGGACAGGGCCCTGGCAAAACTGTTTTTT	CASSPHPDRALAKLFF
TRBV30	13	.	TRBJ1-3	.	TGTGCTTGTGCAACAGTCTCTGGAAACACCATATATTTT	CACATVSGNTIYF
TRBV4-2	18	once	TRBJ1-2	.	TGTGCCAGCAGCCAAGAGATCGGTGCGGCAGGGGTGAGAAATGGCTACACCTTC	CASSQEIGAAGVRNGYTF
TRBV7-9	16	.	TRBJ1-3	.	TGTGCCAGCAGCTTAGTGGTTACAGGCTCTGGAAACACCATATATTTT	CASSLVVTGSGNTIYF
TRBV25-1	14	.	TRBJ1-1	.	TGTGCCAGCACCCCAGGCGGACAGAACACTGAAGCTTTCTTT	CASTPGGQNTEAFF
TRBV1	18	.	TRBJ1-2	.	TGCACCAGCAGCCAGTTTGGGAGATACGGCGGAGCTAACTATGGCTACACCTTC	CTSSQFGRYGGANYGYTF